This T cell receptor (beta chain) comes out of a study of T cell repertoires in cytomegalovirus infection. Study-wide context: Recently described HLA-C-restricted plus well-studied HLA-B-restricted CMV epitopes were used. An indication of both CMV infection and matching HLA type came from public TCR beta signatures. Study-wide results and caveats: Of the TCR beta families, the public ones yielded a cumulative frequency that identified carriers of CMV plus the relevant HLA. Clonotypes of TCR beta that were HLA-C-restricted and CMV-specific dominated the ex vivo response.

A single record per CDR3 protein comes from TCRdb applying MiXCR to the reads. The sample includes 700,000 to 900,000 distinct CDR3 sequences, under 35% of them seen just once. Germline trimming cut 3 bases from V and 0 bases from J; bases unmatched to any gene: 3. The CDR3 contains 16 residues. This clonotype was seen a handful of times. Its antigen is currently unknown. The source material was cultured CD8+ T cells from PBMCs, sampled from culture after CMV antigen stimulation. This sequence was found in a human donor in good health (CMV status not recorded). Some clones in this sample may be carry-over from other donors' samples. The V and J genes are TRBV12-3 or TRBV12-4 and TRBJ2-3; 10 nucleotides match TRBD2. Here the CDR3 reads CASSFWTSGSTDTQYF. Here the CDR3 DNA reads TGTGCCAGCAGTTTTTGGACTAGCGGAAGCACAGATACGCAGTATTTT.